These T cell receptor beta chains were read from a single sample in a study of molecular identifiers for immune sequencing clone quantification. Via MiXCR, TCRdb re-called the PCR reads, giving one row per CDR3 protein. The top ten clones hold under 0.95% of a sample with approximately 670,000 distinct CDR3 sequences, about 20% of them seen once. The sequenced sample was naive CD8+ T cells from blood, with Jurkat cell RNA spiked in. These receptors were taken from a human donor in good health. Some libraries in this study had Jurkat cell RNA spiked in. Each CDR3 is given with its conserved first and last residue. The order of the fields is V gene, clone size, D gene, J gene, CDR3 protein, CDR3 DNA. A D gene is named only where the DNA matches it firmly. Expanded clones get a size class; other rows say once, few or many, or leave the size out.

>TRBV5-8|many|TRBD2|TRBJ2-1
CASSPSVYGGGTYNEQFF
TGTGCCAGCAGCCCTTCTGTCTACGGCGGGGGAACCTACAATGAGCAGTTCTTC
>TRBV4-3|many|.|TRBJ1-1
CASSPGRHSNTEAFF
TGCGCCAGCAGCCCGGGGAGACACTCGAACACTGAAGCTTTCTTT
>TRBV5-8|many|.|TRBJ1-1
CASEVGTEAFF
TGTGCCAGCGAGGTGGGGACTGAAGCTTTCTTT
>TRBV4-3|many|.|TRBJ2-3
CASSQDGLRGTDTQYF
TGCGCCAGCAGCCAAGATGGGTTAAGGGGTACAGATACGCAGTATTTT
>TRBV20-1|.|TRBD2|TRBJ2-2
CSARDLSLAGNTGELFF
TGCAGTGCTAGAGACCTCAGTCTAGCGGGAAACACCGGGGAGCTGTTTTTT
>TRBV4-3|few|.|TRBJ2-5
CASSQHLLGGPPGGETQYF
TGCGCCAGCAGCCAACACCTACTCGGGGGGCCCCCTGGGGGAGAGACCCAGTACTTC
>TRBV12-3/TRBV12-4|.|.|TRBJ2-3
CASSRQITGTQYF
TGTGCCAGCAGTCGACAGATCACAGGTACGCAGTATTTT
>TRBV4-3|many|.|TRBJ1-4
CASSQDTAGGISEKLFF
TGCGCCAGCAGCCAAGACACCGCCGGGGGCATCTCTGAAAAACTGTTTTTT
>TRBV11-3|few|.|TRBJ1-1
CASSLSAIGTEAFF
TGTGCCAGCAGCTTATCAGCGATTGGCACTGAAGCTTTCTTT
>TRBV14|.|.|TRBJ2-2
CASSQGLNTGELFF
TGTGCCAGCAGCCAAGGACTTAACACCGGGGAGCTGTTTTTT
>TRBV6-6|.|.|TRBJ1-3
CASSLDGNSGDTIYF
TGTGCCAGCAGTCTGGACGGGAACTCTGGAGACACCATATATTTT
>TRBV25-1|many|.|TRBJ1-1
CASSEYSHTEAFF
TGTGCCAGCAGTGAATACTCCCACACTGAAGCTTTCTTT
>TRBV24-1|.|TRBD1|TRBJ2-3
CATSDTGGATDAQYF
TGTGCCACCAGTGACACAGGGGGCGCGACAGATGCGCAGTATTTT
>TRBV2|many|.|TRBJ1-6
CASSEWGATNSPLHF
TGTGCCAGCAGTGAATGGGGGGCTACCAATTCACCCCTCCACTTT
>TRBV2|.|.|TRBJ2-1
CASSVRVNEQFF
TGTGCCAGCAGTGTGAGGGTTAATGAGCAGTTCTTC
>TRBV7-9|many|.|TRBJ2-5
CASSQGYQETQYF
TGTGCCAGCAGCCAGGGGTACCAAGAGACCCAGTACTTC
>TRBV5-6|.|.|TRBJ1-2
CASSLTAGSDGYTF
TGTGCCAGCAGCTTGACGGCAGGGAGTGATGGCTACACCTTC
>TRBV11-2|.|TRBD1|TRBJ1-2
CASSLDRGPAYGYTF
TGTGCCAGCAGCTTAGACAGGGGGCCTGCCTATGGCTACACCTTC
>TRBV12-3/TRBV12-4|many|.|TRBJ2-5
CASSFWGAGETQYF
TGTGCCAGCAGTTTTTGGGGGGCTGGAGAGACCCAGTACTTC
>TRBV15|.|.|TRBJ1-4
CAASRDVQVGEKLFF
TGTGCCGCCAGCAGAGATGTCCAGGTCGGCGAAAAACTGTTTTTT
>TRBV12-3/TRBV12-4|many|.|TRBJ2-1
CASSLLLSVYEQFF
TGTGCCAGCAGTTTATTGTTGAGTGTCTATGAGCAGTTCTTC
>TRBV28|few|.|TRBJ1-2
CASSFLGTTHGYGYTF
TGTGCCAGCAGTTTCCTCGGGACGACACATGGCTATGGCTACACCTTC
>TRBV4-3|many|TRBD1|TRBJ1-1
CASSPGTGGSEAFF
TGCGCCAGCAGTCCAGGGACAGGGGGTTCTGAAGCTTTCTTT
>TRBV28|many|.|TRBJ1-5
CASRLTGSYSNQPQHF
TGTGCCAGCAGACTAACGGGCAGTTATAGCAATCAGCCCCAGCATTTT
>TRBV7-9|many|.|TRBJ2-2
CASRLGNTGELFF
TGTGCCAGCAGGCTTGGAAACACCGGGGAGCTGTTTTTT
>TRBV28|many|.|TRBJ2-7
CASSPPTDSYEQYF
TGTGCCAGCAGTCCCCCGACAGACTCCTACGAGCAGTACTTC
>TRBV29-1|many|.|TRBJ1-2
CSVDWAVQTYGYTF
TGCAGCGTTGATTGGGCAGTACAGACCTATGGCTACACCTTC
>TRBV20-1|many|TRBD2|TRBJ2-7
CSAHMTSATYEQYF
TGCAGTGCTCACATGACTAGCGCTACCTACGAGCAGTACTTC
>TRBV27|many|.|TRBJ1-4
CASSFYFRDEKLFF
TGTGCCAGCAGTTTTTATTTCAGGGATGAAAAACTGTTTTTT
>TRBV5-1|many|.|TRBJ1-2
CASSSRANRYGYTF
TGCGCCAGCAGCTCCAGGGCAAACCGTTATGGCTACACCTTC
>TRBV29-1|many|.|TRBJ2-5
CSVDPPGLSQETQYF
TGCAGCGTTGATCCTCCGGGGCTTTCACAAGAGACCCAGTACTTC
>TRBV27|many|.|TRBJ2-5
CASSTSPRGTGTQYF
TGTGCCAGCAGTACCTCACCCAGGGGTACGGGGACCCAGTACTTC
>TRBV4-1|few|.|TRBJ2-1
CASSLQAGSSYNEQFF
TGCGCCAGCAGCCTACAAGCGGGCTCTTCCTACAATGAGCAGTTCTTC
>TRBV19|.|.|TRBJ2-5
CASSNSRETQYF
TGTGCCAGTAGTAACTCCCGGGAGACCCAGTACTTC